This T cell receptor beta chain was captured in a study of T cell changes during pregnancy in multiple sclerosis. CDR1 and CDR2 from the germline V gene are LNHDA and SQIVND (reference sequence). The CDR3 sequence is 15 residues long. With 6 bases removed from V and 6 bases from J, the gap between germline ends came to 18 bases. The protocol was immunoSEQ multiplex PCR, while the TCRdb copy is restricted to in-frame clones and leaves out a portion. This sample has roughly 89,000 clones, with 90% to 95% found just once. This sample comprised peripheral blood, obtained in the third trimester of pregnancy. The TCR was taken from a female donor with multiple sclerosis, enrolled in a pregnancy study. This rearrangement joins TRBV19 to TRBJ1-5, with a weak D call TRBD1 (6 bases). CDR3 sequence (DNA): TGTGCCAGTAGATACAGGGAGGGGATAACTCAGCCCCAGCATTTT. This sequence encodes CASRYREGITQPQHF.